This T cell receptor (beta chain) comes out of a study of blood T cell repertoires in COVID-19 (dated by TCRdb to the early 2020s). Regarding the complete study: Collaborator samples came from the United States, Italy and Spain and covered acute and convalescent phases of COVID-19. HLA class I and class II types, where available, came from metadata supplied by the sample provider rather than from assay-based typing. The prospective study material was composed of cDNA or gDNA derived from T cells, B-cell-depleted T cells, or PBMCs. The samples were drawn from two sources: the first 160 participants of the ongoing ImmuneRACE study, and 1,200 or so subjects contributed by 6 global collaborators. A de-identified subject ID, COVID-19 status, age in years and sex were almost always included in the sample metadata. The repertoires were made available in a free public database intended to serve as a resource for research on the immune response to SARS-CoV-2. Deeply sampled blood TCRbeta repertoires from subjects exposed to, actively infected with, or recovered from COVID-19 were included in the dataset.

What the research found in general, with its limitations: How much clinical and demographic metadata was included differed by source and by participant, and the metadata was provided uncurated.

The germline V gene (reference sequence) yields SEHNR for CDR1 and FQNEAQ for CDR2. The CDR3 runs 15 amino acids, cysteine and phenylalanine included. Left in the record is the CDR3 DNA by itself, 45 bases read in frame from the first base. V trim: 5 bases; J trim: 8 bases; unmatched bases: 11. About this clone itself: What this receptor recognizes is not known. No clone much larger than this one lies a single base away; base qualities are absent.

TCRbeta CDR3 regions were amplified from genomic DNA by means of the immunoSEQ Assay, a bias-controlled multiplex PCR. As for the authors' bioinformatics: Within the assay, amplification of reference gene primers was used to estimate how many nucleated cells each sample contained. Sequence reads were collapsed and filtered to measure the absolute abundance of every unique TCRbeta CDR3 rearrangement. For each sample, productive Simpson clonality was calculated as the square root of Simpson's diversity index across productive rearrangements. The table comes from immuneACCESS by way of TCRdb, which keeps in-frame sequences with V and J called. Part of the clones is missing from these tables; in studies checked, under half for an unresolved V gene and the rest for unknown reasons. The V and J calls and clone size come from that table; D and trimming were worked out from the DNA. In all, the sample holds roughly 66,000 clones, and 75% to 95% of those were seen once. The ten largest clones add up to around 13% of the sample.

Each collaborating institution followed its own protocols to collect whole blood in K2EDTA tubes. For TCRbeta analysis, collaborators shipped samples as frozen whole blood, isolated PBMCs, or DNA extracted from either of those sample types. The chain joins TRBV7-9 to TRBJ1-4, and 7 junction bases match TRBD1. Sequencing was done on a sample of peripheral blood. The receptor's source is a human donor with active COVID-19. The donor label of this sample is uncertain. The CDR3 region: CASSLTRGGREKLFF. The nucleotide sequence reads as follows: TGTGCCAGCAGCCTAACCCGAGGGGGCAGGGAAAAACTGTTTTTT.